This is a list of T cell receptor beta chains from one sample in a study of T-cell reconstitution after alpha-beta-depleted transplantation in children. TCRdb reprocessed the PCR reads with MiXCR, giving one entry per CDR3 protein. Of 900,000 or so distinct CDR3 sequences in the sample, around 17% are singletons; the top ten hold about 4.6%. The material was PBMCs, mostly from graft donor cells, obtained 360 days after TCRalphabeta/CD19-depleted stem cell transplant. These receptor sequences come from a male patient between 5 and 17 years old who had a stem cell transplant for acute lymphoblastic leukemia, so the T cells may come from the graft donor. Both conserved end residues are part of each CDR3. A D gene is named only where the DNA matches it firmly. Where a row states a size, it is once, few, many or the class of an expanded clone; other rows omit it.

v_gene: TRBV9; j_gene: TRBJ2-2; abundance: few; d_gene: TRBD2; CDR3aa: CARGLAGENTGELFF; CDR3nt: TGTGCCAGGGGATTAGCGGGAGAAAACACCGGGGAGCTGTTTTTT
v_gene: TRBV5-5; j_gene: TRBJ1-4; abundance: few; d_gene: -; CDR3aa: CASSSRSGRGGEKLFF; CDR3nt: TGTGCCAGCAGCTCACGATCTGGCCGGGGTGGTGAAAAACTGTTTTTT
v_gene: TRBV29-1; j_gene: TRBJ2-7; abundance: few; d_gene: TRBD2; CDR3aa: CSVVASGPISYEQYF; CDR3nt: TGCAGCGTTGTCGCTAGCGGGCCGATCTCCTACGAGCAGTACTTC
v_gene: TRBV14; j_gene: TRBJ2-1; abundance: few; d_gene: -; CDR3aa: CASSQQTVSSYNEQFF; CDR3nt: TGTGCCAGCAGCCAACAAACAGTGAGCTCCTACAATGAGCAGTTCTTC
v_gene: TRBV5-1; j_gene: TRBJ2-2; abundance: many; d_gene: -; CDR3aa: CASSLARDQGLFF; CDR3nt: TGCGCCAGCAGCTTGGCCAGGGACCAGGGGCTGTTTTTT
v_gene: TRBV29-1; j_gene: TRBJ2-5; abundance: -; d_gene: TRBD2; CDR3aa: CSVLAGGKETQYF; CDR3nt: TGCAGCGTATTAGCGGGGGGAAAAGAGACCCAGTACTTC
v_gene: TRBV6-5; j_gene: TRBJ1-5; abundance: many; d_gene: -; CDR3aa: CASSLSYPDQPQHF; CDR3nt: TGTGCCAGCAGTTTATCGTACCCGGATCAGCCCCAGCATTTT
v_gene: TRBV29-1; j_gene: TRBJ2-5; abundance: few; d_gene: TRBD2; CDR3aa: CSTDGGTPRGTQYF; CDR3nt: TGCAGCACTGACGGGGGGACCCCGAGGGGGACCCAGTACTTC
v_gene: TRBV9; j_gene: TRBJ2-3; abundance: -; d_gene: -; CDR3aa: CASSVEPDTQYF; CDR3nt: TGTGCCAGCAGCGTAGAACCGGATACGCAGTATTTT
v_gene: TRBV5-1; j_gene: TRBJ2-7; abundance: many; d_gene: TRBD2; CDR3aa: CASSAGTSVWSSYEQYF; CDR3nt: TGCGCCAGCAGTGCCGGGACTAGCGTATGGAGCTCCTACGAGCAGTACTTC
v_gene: TRBV7-9; j_gene: TRBJ2-7; abundance: -; d_gene: -; CDR3aa: CASSFTSAFASYEQYF; CDR3nt: TGTGCCAGCAGCTTTACCTCGGCCTTCGCCTCCTACGAGCAGTACTTC
v_gene: TRBV3-1; j_gene: TRBJ2-1; abundance: many; d_gene: TRBD2; CDR3aa: CASSLGTSGRNEQFF; CDR3nt: TGTGCCAGCAGCCTAGGGACTAGCGGGAGGAATGAGCAGTTCTTC
v_gene: TRBV3-1; j_gene: TRBJ2-5; abundance: few; d_gene: -; CDR3aa: CASSQDKNRKTAKETQYF; CDR3nt: TGTGCCAGCAGCCAAGATAAAAATCGGAAGACAGCCAAAGAGACCCAGTACTTC
v_gene: TRBV9; j_gene: TRBJ2-1; abundance: many; d_gene: TRBD2; CDR3aa: CASSGTSPGSYNEQFF; CDR3nt: TGTGCCAGCAGCGGGACTAGCCCGGGCTCCTACAATGAGCAGTTCTTC
v_gene: TRBV29-1; j_gene: TRBJ2-7; abundance: -; d_gene: TRBD1; CDR3aa: CSVSDRHRYEQYF; CDR3nt: TGCAGCGTCTCGGACAGGCACCGCTACGAGCAGTACTTC
v_gene: TRBV13; j_gene: TRBJ1-2; abundance: few; d_gene: -; CDR3aa: CASTDRSSSYGYTF; CDR3nt: TGTGCCAGCACAGACAGGAGTTCGTCCTATGGCTACACCTTC
v_gene: TRBV4-2; j_gene: TRBJ2-5; abundance: -; d_gene: -; CDR3aa: CASSHRPGTRETQYF; CDR3nt: TGTGCCAGCAGCCATAGGCCCGGGACCAGGGAGACCCAGTACTTC
v_gene: TRBV29-1; j_gene: TRBJ2-7; abundance: many; d_gene: TRBD1; CDR3aa: CSVGTGAEDTYEQYF; CDR3nt: TGCAGCGTTGGGACAGGGGCCGAGGACACCTACGAGCAGTACTTC
v_gene: TRBV30; j_gene: TRBJ2-1; abundance: few; d_gene: -; CDR3aa: CAWRWSGWFF; CDR3nt: TGTGCCTGGAGGTGGAGCGGCTGGTTCTTC
v_gene: TRBV12-3/TRBV12-4; j_gene: TRBJ2-7; abundance: many; d_gene: TRBD2; CDR3aa: CASSQSGRASYEQYF; CDR3nt: TGTGCCAGCAGTCAAAGCGGGAGGGCCTCCTACGAGCAGTACTTC
v_gene: TRBV12-3/TRBV12-4; j_gene: TRBJ2-2; abundance: many; d_gene: -; CDR3aa: CASSLFSRPGELFF; CDR3nt: TGTGCCAGCAGTTTATTTAGTAGACCCGGGGAGCTGTTTTTT
v_gene: TRBV6-5; j_gene: TRBJ2-7; abundance: many; d_gene: TRBD2; CDR3aa: CASSPGLADSYEQYF; CDR3nt: TGTGCCAGCAGTCCGGGACTAGCGGACTCCTACGAGCAGTACTTC
v_gene: TRBV4-2; j_gene: TRBJ2-1; abundance: -; d_gene: TRBD2; CDR3aa: CATKIGGGYYNEQFF; CDR3nt: TGTGCCACAAAAATCGGGGGAGGGTACTACAATGAGCAGTTCTTC
v_gene: TRBV25-1; j_gene: TRBJ2-1; abundance: many; d_gene: -; CDR3aa: CASSVPGPLFPEQFF; CDR3nt: TGTGCCAGCAGTGTTCCGGGTCCTCTTTTCCCCGAGCAGTTCTTC
v_gene: TRBV20-1; j_gene: TRBJ2-2; abundance: -; d_gene: TRBD2; CDR3aa: CSASTLAGGSGRAGELFF; CDR3nt: TGCAGTGCTAGTACCCTAGCTGGCGGGAGTGGGAGGGCCGGGGAGCTGTTTTTT
v_gene: TRBV20-1; j_gene: TRBJ2-5; abundance: -; d_gene: -; CDR3aa: CSARAEVQETQYF; CDR3nt: TGCAGTGCTAGAGCGGAGGTCCAAGAGACCCAGTACTTC
v_gene: TRBV6-1; j_gene: TRBJ2-1; abundance: -; d_gene: -; CDR3aa: CASGGLALGNEQFF; CDR3nt: TGTGCCAGTGGTGGGCTAGCCTTAGGCAATGAGCAGTTCTTC
v_gene: TRBV29-1; j_gene: TRBJ2-1; abundance: few; d_gene: -; CDR3aa: CSAAGEMDYNEQFF; CDR3nt: TGCAGCGCGGCAGGGGAAATGGACTACAATGAGCAGTTCTTC
v_gene: TRBV5-1; j_gene: TRBJ2-1; abundance: -; d_gene: TRBD2; CDR3aa: CASTREGTYNEQFF; CDR3nt: TGCGCCAGCACGAGGGAGGGCACCTACAATGAGCAGTTCTTC
v_gene: TRBV5-1; j_gene: TRBJ2-1; abundance: -; d_gene: TRBD2; CDR3aa: CASSSGPRSGGYNEQFF; CDR3nt: TGCGCCAGCAGCTCGGGGCCCAGGAGCGGGGGATACAATGAGCAGTTCTTC
v_gene: TRBV18; j_gene: TRBJ1-5; abundance: few; d_gene: -; CDR3aa: CASSPFGGSGNQPQHF; CDR3nt: TGTGCCAGCTCACCATTCGGGGGAAGTGGCAATCAGCCCCAGCATTTT
v_gene: TRBV7-8; j_gene: TRBJ1-6; abundance: few; d_gene: -; CDR3aa: CASTSTSSYNSPLHF; CDR3nt: TGTGCCAGCACCAGTACGAGCTCCTATAATTCACCCCTCCACTTT
v_gene: TRBV12-3/TRBV12-4; j_gene: TRBJ2-2; abundance: few; d_gene: TRBD1; CDR3aa: CASSFIQGTGELFF; CDR3nt: TGTGCCAGCAGCTTTATACAGGGGACCGGGGAGCTGTTTTTT
v_gene: TRBV6-1; j_gene: TRBJ2-3; abundance: -; d_gene: TRBD2; CDR3aa: CASIPWAGATDTQYF; CDR3nt: TGTGCCAGTATCCCCTGGGCGGGAGCCACAGATACGCAGTATTTT
v_gene: TRBV15; j_gene: TRBJ1-4; abundance: -; d_gene: TRBD1; CDR3aa: CATSREQGRTNEKLFF; CDR3nt: TGTGCCACCAGCAGAGAACAGGGGCGCACTAATGAAAAACTGTTTTTT
v_gene: TRBV20-1; j_gene: TRBJ2-1; abundance: -; d_gene: TRBD2; CDR3aa: CSASDLAGVGYEQFF; CDR3nt: TGCAGTGCTTCTGACTTAGCGGGAGTAGGCTATGAGCAGTTCTTC
v_gene: TRBV12-3/TRBV12-4; j_gene: TRBJ2-1; abundance: -; d_gene: -; CDR3aa: CASRRLLSYNEQFF; CDR3nt: TGTGCCAGCAGGCGCCTACTCTCCTACAATGAGCAGTTCTTC
v_gene: TRBV5-1; j_gene: TRBJ2-7; abundance: many; d_gene: TRBD1; CDR3aa: CASSLTGQASYEQYF; CDR3nt: TGCGCCAGCAGCTTGACAGGACAGGCCTCCTACGAGCAGTACTTC
v_gene: TRBV7-2; j_gene: TRBJ1-1; abundance: few; d_gene: -; CDR3aa: CASSLGGQNEAFF; CDR3nt: TGTGCCAGCAGCTTAGGCGGACAGAATGAAGCTTTCTTT
v_gene: TRBV20-1; j_gene: TRBJ2-1; abundance: -; d_gene: TRBD1; CDR3aa: CSALGQVTYNEQFF; CDR3nt: TGCAGTGCTCTAGGACAGGTTACCTACAATGAGCAGTTCTTC
v_gene: TRBV13; j_gene: TRBJ2-1; abundance: -; d_gene: TRBD2; CDR3aa: CANGIAGGAYNEQFF; CDR3nt: TGTGCCAATGGGATAGCGGGAGGGGCCTACAATGAGCAGTTCTTC
v_gene: TRBV12-3/TRBV12-4; j_gene: TRBJ2-2; abundance: few; d_gene: -; CDR3aa: CASGQQNTGELFF; CDR3nt: TGTGCCAGCGGTCAACAGAACACCGGGGAGCTGTTTTTT
v_gene: TRBV5-5; j_gene: TRBJ2-3; abundance: -; d_gene: -; CDR3aa: CASSRRLDTDTQYF; CDR3nt: TGTGCCAGCAGCCGAAGACTAGACACAGATACGCAGTATTTT
v_gene: TRBV14; j_gene: TRBJ2-1; abundance: -; d_gene: -; CDR3aa: CASSQEGRGDYNEQFF; CDR3nt: TGTGCCAGCAGCCAAGAAGGTCGAGGGGATTACAATGAGCAGTTCTTC
v_gene: TRBV15; j_gene: TRBJ2-3; abundance: -; d_gene: -; CDR3aa: CATSREQVDDTQYF; CDR3nt: TGTGCCACCAGCAGAGAACAAGTAGATGATACGCAGTATTTT
v_gene: TRBV29-1; j_gene: TRBJ2-3; abundance: -; d_gene: -; CDR3aa: CSVAPHSPTQYF; CDR3nt: TGCAGCGTGGCCCCGCATTCCCCTACGCAGTATTTT
v_gene: TRBV3-1; j_gene: TRBJ2-3; abundance: -; d_gene: -; CDR3aa: CASSQDWGTDTQYF; CDR3nt: TGTGCCAGCAGCCAAGACTGGGGGACAGATACGCAGTATTTT
v_gene: TRBV5-4; j_gene: TRBJ2-7; abundance: -; d_gene: -; CDR3aa: CASSSTGLRSYEQYF; CDR3nt: TGTGCCAGCAGCTCGACGGGACTTAGGAGCTACGAGCAGTACTTC
v_gene: TRBV5-1; j_gene: TRBJ2-7; abundance: many; d_gene: -; CDR3aa: CASSFRSTAYEQYF; CDR3nt: TGCGCCAGCAGCTTCCGCTCCACTGCCTACGAGCAGTACTTC
v_gene: TRBV19; j_gene: TRBJ1-2; abundance: few; d_gene: TRBD1; CDR3aa: CASSISQGADYGYTF; CDR3nt: TGTGCCAGTAGTATCAGCCAGGGGGCTGACTATGGCTACACCTTC
v_gene: TRBV12-3/TRBV12-4; j_gene: TRBJ2-4; abundance: once; d_gene: -; CDR3aa: CASSFGLGVAKNIQYF; CDR3nt: TGTGCCAGCAGTTTCGGATTGGGGGTAGCCAAAAACATTCAGTACTTC
v_gene: TRBV12-3/TRBV12-4; j_gene: TRBJ2-5; abundance: many; d_gene: -; CDR3aa: CASSPGRAQETQYF; CDR3nt: TGTGCCAGCAGCCCGGGACGGGCCCAAGAGACCCAGTACTTC
v_gene: TRBV12-3/TRBV12-4; j_gene: TRBJ2-3; abundance: -; d_gene: TRBD2; CDR3aa: CASTHTLGLAGGDTQYF; CDR3nt: TGTGCCAGCACCCATACCCTCGGACTAGCGGGAGGGGATACGCAGTATTTT
v_gene: TRBV6-5; j_gene: TRBJ1-2; abundance: -; d_gene: -; CDR3aa: CAGRQSYGYTF; CDR3nt: TGTGCCGGCCGACAGTCCTATGGCTACACCTTC
v_gene: TRBV7-9; j_gene: TRBJ1-1; abundance: -; d_gene: -; CDR3aa: CASSGSQRGPNTEAFF; CDR3nt: TGTGCCAGCAGCGGGTCCCAAAGGGGACCGAACACTGAAGCTTTCTTT